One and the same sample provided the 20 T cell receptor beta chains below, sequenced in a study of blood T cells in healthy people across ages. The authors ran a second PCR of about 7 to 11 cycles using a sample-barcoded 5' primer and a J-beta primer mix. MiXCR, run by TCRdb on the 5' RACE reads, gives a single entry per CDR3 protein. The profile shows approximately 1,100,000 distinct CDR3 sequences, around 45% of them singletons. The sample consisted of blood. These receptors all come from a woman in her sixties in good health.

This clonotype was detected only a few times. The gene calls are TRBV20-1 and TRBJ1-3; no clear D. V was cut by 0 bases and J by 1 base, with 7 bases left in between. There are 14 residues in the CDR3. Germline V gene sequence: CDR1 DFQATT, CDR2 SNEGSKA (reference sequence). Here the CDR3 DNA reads TGCAGTGCTAGAGATGTGAGGTCTGGAAACACCATATATTTT. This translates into CSARDVRSGNTIYF.

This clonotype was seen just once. CDR3 loop: CASVFTPWWDTEAFF. The CDR3 region has the DNA TGTGCCAGCGTATTCACTCCGTGGTGGGACACTGAAGCTTTCTTT. This chain uses TRBV2 with TRBJ1-1; D is ambiguous. The V end was cut by 8 bases, the J end by 3 bases, with 19 bases between. Germline V gene lookup returns CDR1 SNHLY and CDR2 FYNNEI. CDR3 length equals 15 residues.

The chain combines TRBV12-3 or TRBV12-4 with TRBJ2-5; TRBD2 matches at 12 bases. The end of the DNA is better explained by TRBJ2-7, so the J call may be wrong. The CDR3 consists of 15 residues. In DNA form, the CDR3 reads TGTGCCAGCAGTAAACTAGCGGGAGGAATCCACGAGCAGTACTTC. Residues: CASSKLAGGIHEQYF.

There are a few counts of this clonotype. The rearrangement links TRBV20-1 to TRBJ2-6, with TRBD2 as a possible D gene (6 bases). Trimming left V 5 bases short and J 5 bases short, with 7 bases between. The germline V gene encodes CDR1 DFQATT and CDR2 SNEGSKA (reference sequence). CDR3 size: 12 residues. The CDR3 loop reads CSAGGWANVLTF. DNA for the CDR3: TGCAGTGCTGGGGGGTGGGCCAACGTCCTGACTTTC.

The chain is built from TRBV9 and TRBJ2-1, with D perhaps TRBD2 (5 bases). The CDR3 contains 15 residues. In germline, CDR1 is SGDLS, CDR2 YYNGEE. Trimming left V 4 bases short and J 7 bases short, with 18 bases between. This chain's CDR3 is CASSPTLEARNEQFF. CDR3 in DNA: TGTGCCAGCAGCCCCACTTTGGAGGCGCGGAATGAGCAGTTCTTC.

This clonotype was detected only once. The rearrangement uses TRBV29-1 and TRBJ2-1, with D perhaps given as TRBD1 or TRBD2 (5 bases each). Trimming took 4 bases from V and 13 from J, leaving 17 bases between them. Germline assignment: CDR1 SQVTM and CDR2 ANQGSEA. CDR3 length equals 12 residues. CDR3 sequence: CSVGLGVETQFF. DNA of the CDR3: TGCAGCGTTGGTCTGGGGGTGGAGACCCAGTTCTTC.

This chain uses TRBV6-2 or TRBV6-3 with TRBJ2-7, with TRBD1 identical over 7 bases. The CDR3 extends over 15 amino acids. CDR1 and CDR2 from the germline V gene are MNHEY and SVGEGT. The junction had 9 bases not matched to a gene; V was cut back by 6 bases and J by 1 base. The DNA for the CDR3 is TGTGCCAGCAGATACGACAGGGCTGGATCCTACGAGCAGTACTTC. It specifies CASRYDRAGSYEQYF.

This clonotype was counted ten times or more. The CDR3 spells CATSRGQNTGELFF. The CDR3 nucleotides are TGTGCCACCAGCAGAGGACAGAATACCGGGGAGCTGTTTTTT. V is TRBV15 and J is TRBJ2-2; maybe TRBD1 (5 bases). CDR1 LNHNV and CDR2 YYDKDF come from the germline V gene (reference sequence). Trimming cost V 1 base and J 5 bases, with 8 bases left between them. The CDR3 runs to 14 residues.

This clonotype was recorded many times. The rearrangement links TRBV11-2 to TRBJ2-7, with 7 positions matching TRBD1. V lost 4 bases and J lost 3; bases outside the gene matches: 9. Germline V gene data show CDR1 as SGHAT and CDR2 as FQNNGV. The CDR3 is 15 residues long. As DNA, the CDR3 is TGTGCCAGCAGCTCGAGACAGGGATTCGGCTACGAGCAGTACTTC. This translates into CASSSRQGFGYEQYF.

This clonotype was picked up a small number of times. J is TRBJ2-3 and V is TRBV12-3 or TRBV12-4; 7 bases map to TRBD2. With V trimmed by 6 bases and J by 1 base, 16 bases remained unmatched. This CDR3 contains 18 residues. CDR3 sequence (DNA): TGTGCCAGCAGACCTCTCGCGGGAGCTGGGGGGGGCACAGATACGCAGTATTTT. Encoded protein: CASRPLAGAGGGTDTQYF.

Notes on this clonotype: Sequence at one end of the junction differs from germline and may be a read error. The CDR3 region is CSAGGNERFF. As DNA, the CDR3 is TGCAGCGCGGGAGGTAATGAGCGGTTCTTC. This chain uses TRBV29-1 with TRBJ2-1; 7 nucleotides align to TRBD2. This CDR3 is built from 10 residues. The germline gives CDR1 SQVTM, CDR2 ANQGSEA.

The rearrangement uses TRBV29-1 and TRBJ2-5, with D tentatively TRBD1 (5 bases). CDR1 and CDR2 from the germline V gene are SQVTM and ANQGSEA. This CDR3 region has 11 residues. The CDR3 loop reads CSGANNNEQYF. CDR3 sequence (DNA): TGCAGTGGGGCGAATAACAATGAGCAGTACTTC.

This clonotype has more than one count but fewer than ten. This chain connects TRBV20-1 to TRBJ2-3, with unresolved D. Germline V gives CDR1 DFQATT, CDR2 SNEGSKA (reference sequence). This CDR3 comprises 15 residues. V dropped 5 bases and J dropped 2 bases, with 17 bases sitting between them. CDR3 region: CSARYLTGVTDTQYF. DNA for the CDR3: TGCAGTGCTCGATACCTAACTGGAGTCACAGATACGCAGTATTTT.

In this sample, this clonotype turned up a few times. CDR3 loop: CASSPPQGRNTEAFF. For the CDR3, the DNA is TGTGCCAGCAGCCCCCCCCAGGGGCGGAACACTGAAGCTTTCTTT. The J gene is TRBJ1-1, the V gene TRBV7-9; perhaps TRBD1 as D (6 bases). With 5 bases removed from V and 1 base from J, the gap between germline ends came to 14 bases. The germline V gene has CDR1 SEHNR and CDR2 FQNEAQ (reference sequence). This CDR3 spans 15 amino acids.

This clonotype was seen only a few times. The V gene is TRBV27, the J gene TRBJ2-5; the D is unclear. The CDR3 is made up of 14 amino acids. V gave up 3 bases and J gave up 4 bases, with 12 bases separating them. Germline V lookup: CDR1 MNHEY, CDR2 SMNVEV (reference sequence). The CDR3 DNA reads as TGTGCCAGCAGTTTCGGTATAGGGTTAGAGACCCAGTACTTC. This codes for CASSFGIGLETQYF.

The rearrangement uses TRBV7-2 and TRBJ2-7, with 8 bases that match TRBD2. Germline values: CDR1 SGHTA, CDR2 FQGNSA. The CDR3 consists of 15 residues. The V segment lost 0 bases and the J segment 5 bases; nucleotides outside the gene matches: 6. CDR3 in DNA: TGTGCCAGCAGCTTAGCTGGAGCGGGAGCCCACGAGCAGTACTTC. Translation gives CASSLAGAGAHEQYF.

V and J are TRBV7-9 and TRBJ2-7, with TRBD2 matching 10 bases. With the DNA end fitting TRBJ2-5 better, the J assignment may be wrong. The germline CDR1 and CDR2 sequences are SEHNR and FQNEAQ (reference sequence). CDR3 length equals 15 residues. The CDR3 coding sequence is TGTGCCAGCAGCGAACTACTAGCGGGATTAGAGACCCAGTACTTC. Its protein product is CASSELLAGLETQYF.

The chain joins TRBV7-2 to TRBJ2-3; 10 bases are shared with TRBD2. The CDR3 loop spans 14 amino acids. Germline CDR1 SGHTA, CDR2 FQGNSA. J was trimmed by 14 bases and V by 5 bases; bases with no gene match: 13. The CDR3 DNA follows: TGTGCCAGCAGCCCGCCCAGCGGGAGGGCCCAAAGGTATTTT. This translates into CASSPPSGRAQRYF.

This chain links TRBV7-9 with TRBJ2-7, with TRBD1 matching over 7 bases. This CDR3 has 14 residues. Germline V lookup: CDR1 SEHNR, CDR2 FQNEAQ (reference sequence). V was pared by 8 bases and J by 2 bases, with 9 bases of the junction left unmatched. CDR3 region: CASVPTGSPYEQYF. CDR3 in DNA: TGTGCCAGCGTCCCGACAGGGAGCCCCTACGAGCAGTACTTC.

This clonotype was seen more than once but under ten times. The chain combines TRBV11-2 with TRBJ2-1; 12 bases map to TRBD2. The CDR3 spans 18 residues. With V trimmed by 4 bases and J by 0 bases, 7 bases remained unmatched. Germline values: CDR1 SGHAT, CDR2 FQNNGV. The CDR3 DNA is TGTGCCAGCAGCTCGCCAACTAGCGGGAGGAACTCCTACAATGAGCAGTTCTTC. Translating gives CASSSPTSGRNSYNEQFF. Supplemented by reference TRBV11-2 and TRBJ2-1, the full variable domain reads EAGVAQSPRYKIIEKRQSVAFWCNPISGHATLYWYQQILGQGPKLLIQFQNNGVVDDSQLPKDRFSAERLKGVDSTLKIQPAKLEDSAVYLCASSSPTSGRNSYNEQFFGPGTRLTVL.